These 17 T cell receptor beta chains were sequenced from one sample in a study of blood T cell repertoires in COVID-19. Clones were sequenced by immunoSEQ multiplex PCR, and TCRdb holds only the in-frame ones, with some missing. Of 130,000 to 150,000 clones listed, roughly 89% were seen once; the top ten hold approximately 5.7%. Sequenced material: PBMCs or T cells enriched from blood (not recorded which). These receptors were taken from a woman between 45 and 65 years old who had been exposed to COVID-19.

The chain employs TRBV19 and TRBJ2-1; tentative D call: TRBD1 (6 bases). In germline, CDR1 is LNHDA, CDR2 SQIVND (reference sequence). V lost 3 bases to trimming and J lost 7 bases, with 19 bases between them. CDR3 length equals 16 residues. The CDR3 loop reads CASSMGQGTNWNEQFF. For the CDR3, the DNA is TGTGCCAGTAGTATGGGGCAGGGGACCAACTGGAATGAGCAGTTCTTC.

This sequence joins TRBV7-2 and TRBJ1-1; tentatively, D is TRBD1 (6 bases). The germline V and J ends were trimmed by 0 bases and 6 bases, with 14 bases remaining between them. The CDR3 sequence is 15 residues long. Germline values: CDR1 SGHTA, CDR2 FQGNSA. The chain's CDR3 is CASSLAGTPTAEAFF. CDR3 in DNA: TGTGCCAGCAGCTTAGCGGGGACACCGACGGCTGAAGCTTTCTTT.

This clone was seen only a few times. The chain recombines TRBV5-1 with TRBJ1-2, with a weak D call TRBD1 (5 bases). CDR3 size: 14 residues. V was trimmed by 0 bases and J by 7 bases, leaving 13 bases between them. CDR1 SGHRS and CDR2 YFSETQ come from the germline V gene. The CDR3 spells CASSLAGGGGGYTF. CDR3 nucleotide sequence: TGCGCCAGCAGCTTGGCCGGGGGAGGAGGTGGCTACACCTTC.

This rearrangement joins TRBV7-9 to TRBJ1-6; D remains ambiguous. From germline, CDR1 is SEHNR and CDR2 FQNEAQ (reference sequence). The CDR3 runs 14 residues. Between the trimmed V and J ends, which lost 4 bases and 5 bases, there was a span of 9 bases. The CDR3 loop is CASSSTPDNSPLHF. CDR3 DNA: TGTGCCAGCAGCTCGACACCAGATAATTCACCCCTCCACTTT.

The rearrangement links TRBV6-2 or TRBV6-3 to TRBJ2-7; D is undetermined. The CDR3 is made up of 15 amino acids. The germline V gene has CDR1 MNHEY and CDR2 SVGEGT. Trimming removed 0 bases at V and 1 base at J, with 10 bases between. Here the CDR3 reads CASSYSSVQSYEQYF. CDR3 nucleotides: TGTGCCAGCAGTTACTCCTCAGTCCAATCCTACGAGCAGTACTTC.

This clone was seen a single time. The chain's CDR3 is CAIRGTSGLNEQFF. The CDR3 region has the DNA TGTGCCATCAGGGGGACTAGCGGGCTCAATGAGCAGTTCTTC. The V call is TRBV10-3, the J call TRBJ2-1, with 12 bases that match TRBD2. The CDR3 covers 14 residues. Germline CDR1 reads ENHRY; CDR2 reads SYGVKD. The J segment lost 6 bases and the V segment lost 6 bases, leaving 3 bases of the junction unmatched.

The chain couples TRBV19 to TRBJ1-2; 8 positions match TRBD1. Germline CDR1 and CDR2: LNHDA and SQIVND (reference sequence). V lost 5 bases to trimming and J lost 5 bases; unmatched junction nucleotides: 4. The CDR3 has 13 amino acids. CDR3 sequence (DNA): TGTGCCAGTAGTTCAACAGGGGGTTATGGCTACACCTTC. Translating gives CASSSTGGYGYTF.

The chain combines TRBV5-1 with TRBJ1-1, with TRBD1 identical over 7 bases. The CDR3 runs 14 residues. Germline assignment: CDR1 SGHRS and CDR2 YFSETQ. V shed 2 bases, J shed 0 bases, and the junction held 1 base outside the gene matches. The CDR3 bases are TGCGCCAGCAGCTTCCAGGGGGTGAACACTGAAGCTTTCTTT. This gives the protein CASSFQGVNTEAFF.

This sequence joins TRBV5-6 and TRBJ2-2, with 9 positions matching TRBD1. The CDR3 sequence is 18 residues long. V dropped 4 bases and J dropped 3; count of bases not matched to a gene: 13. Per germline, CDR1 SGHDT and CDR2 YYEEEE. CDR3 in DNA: TGTGCCAGCAGCCTATACCATACAGGGGGCTCCTACACCGGGGAGCTGTTTTTT. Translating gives CASSLYHTGGSYTGELFF.

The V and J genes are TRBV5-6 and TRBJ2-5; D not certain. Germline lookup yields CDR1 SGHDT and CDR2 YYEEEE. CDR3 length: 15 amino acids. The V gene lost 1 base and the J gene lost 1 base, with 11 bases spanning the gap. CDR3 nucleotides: TGTGCCAGCAGCTTGATATCTGACTTCCAAGAGACCCAGTACTTC. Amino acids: CASSLISDFQETQYF.

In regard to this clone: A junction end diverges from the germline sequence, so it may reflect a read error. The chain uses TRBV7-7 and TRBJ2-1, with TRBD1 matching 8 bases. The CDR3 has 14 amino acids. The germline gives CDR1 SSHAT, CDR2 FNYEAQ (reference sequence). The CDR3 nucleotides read TGTGCTAGCAGCGCGGACAGGGCGCTCGGTGAGCAGTTCTTC. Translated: CASSADRALGEQFF.

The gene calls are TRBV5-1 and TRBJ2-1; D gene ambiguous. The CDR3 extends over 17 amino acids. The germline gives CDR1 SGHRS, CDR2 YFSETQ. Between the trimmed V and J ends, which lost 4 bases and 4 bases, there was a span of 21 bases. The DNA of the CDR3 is TGCGCCAGCAGCGCTTCCGCCCGGGTGATCCAGTACAATGAGCAGTTCTTC. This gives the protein CASSASARVIQYNEQFF.

CDR3 bases: TGTGCCATCAGTGATCGGGGGGGATTTCAGCCCCAGCATTTT. This translates into CAISDRGGFQPQHF. The chain uses TRBV10-3 and TRBJ1-5, with D perhaps TRBD1 (5 bases). CDR1 and CDR2 (germline): ENHRY, SYGVKD. Between the trimmed V and J ends, which lost 3 bases and 6 bases, there was a span of 12 bases. CDR3 size: 14 residues.

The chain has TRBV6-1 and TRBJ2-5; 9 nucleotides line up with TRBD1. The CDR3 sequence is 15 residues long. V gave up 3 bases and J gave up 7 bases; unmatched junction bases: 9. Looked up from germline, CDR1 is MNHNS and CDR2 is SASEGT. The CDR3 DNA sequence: TGTGCCAGCAGTGACCAGGACAGGGGATTAAGGACCCAGTACTTC. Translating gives CASSDQDRGLRTQYF.

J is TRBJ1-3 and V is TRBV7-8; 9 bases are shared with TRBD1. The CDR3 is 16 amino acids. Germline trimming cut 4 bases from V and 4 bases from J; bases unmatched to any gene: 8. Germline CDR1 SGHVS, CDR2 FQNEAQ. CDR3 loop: CASSSLQGAMGNTIYF. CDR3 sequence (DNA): TGTGCCAGCAGCTCACTACAGGGGGCGATGGGAAACACCATATATTTT.

DNA for the CDR3: TGTGCCAGCAGTCTTAGCGGGGGTGCCGCAGATACGCAGTATTTT. It codes for CASSLSGGAADTQYF. This chain connects TRBV11-2 to TRBJ2-3; 9 nucleotides align to TRBD2. The CDR3 consists of 15 residues. With V trimmed by 6 bases and J by 4 bases, 8 bases remained unmatched. Germline CDR1 SGHAT, CDR2 FQNNGV.

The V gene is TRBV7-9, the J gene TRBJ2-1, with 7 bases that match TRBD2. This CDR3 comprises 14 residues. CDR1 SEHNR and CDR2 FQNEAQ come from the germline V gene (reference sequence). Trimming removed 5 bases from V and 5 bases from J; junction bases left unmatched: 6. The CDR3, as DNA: TGTGCCAGCAGCCCTCTAGCGGCCAACAATGAGCAGTTCTTC. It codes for CASSPLAANNEQFF.